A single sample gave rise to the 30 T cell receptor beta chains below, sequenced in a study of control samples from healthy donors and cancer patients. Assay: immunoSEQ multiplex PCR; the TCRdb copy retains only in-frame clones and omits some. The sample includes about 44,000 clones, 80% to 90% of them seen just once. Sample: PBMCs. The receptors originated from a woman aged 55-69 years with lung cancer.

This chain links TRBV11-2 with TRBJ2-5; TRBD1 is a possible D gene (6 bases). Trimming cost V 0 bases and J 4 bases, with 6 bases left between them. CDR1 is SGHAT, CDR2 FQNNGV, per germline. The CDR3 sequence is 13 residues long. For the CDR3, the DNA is TGTGCCAGCAGCTTAGAGGACAGAGAGACCCAGTACTTC. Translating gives CASSLEDRETQYF.

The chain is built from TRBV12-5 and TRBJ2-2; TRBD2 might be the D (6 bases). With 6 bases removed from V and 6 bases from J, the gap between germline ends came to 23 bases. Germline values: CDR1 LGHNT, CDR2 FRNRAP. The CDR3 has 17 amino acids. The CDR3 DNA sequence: TGTGCTAGTGGGGGGAGGAGAGGCCGCCGGGGTCCCGGGGAGCTGTTTTTT. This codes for CASGGRRGRRGPGELFF.

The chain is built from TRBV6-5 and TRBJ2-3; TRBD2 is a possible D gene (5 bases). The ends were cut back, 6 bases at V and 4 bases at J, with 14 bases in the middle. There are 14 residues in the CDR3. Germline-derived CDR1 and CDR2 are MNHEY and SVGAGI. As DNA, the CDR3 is TGTGCCAGCAGCAGCGGAGAGGGCGCAGATACGCAGTATTTT. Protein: CASSSGEGADTQYF.

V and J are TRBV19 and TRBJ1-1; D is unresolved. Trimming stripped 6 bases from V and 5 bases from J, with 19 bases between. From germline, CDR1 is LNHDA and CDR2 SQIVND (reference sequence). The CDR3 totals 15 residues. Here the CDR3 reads CASRGIEAIGTEAFF. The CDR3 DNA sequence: TGTGCCAGTAGGGGCATCGAAGCTATCGGGACTGAAGCTTTCTTT.

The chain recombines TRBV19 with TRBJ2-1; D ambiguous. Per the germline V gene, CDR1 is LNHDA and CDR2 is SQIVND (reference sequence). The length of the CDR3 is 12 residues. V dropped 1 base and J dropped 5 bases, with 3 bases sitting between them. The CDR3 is CASSIGDNEQFF. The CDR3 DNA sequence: TGTGCCAGTAGTATAGGGGACAATGAGCAGTTCTTC. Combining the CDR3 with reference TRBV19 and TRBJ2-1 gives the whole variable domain DGGITQSPKYLFRKEGQNVTLSCEQNLNHDAMYWYRQDPGQGLRLIYYSQIVNDFQKGDIAEGYSVSREKKESFPLTVTSAQKNPTAFYLCASSIGDNEQFFGPGTRLTVL.

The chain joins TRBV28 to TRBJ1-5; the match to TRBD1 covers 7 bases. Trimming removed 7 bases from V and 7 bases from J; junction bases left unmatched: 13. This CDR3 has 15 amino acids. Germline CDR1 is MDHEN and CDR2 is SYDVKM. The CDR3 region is CASNRDSLRRQPQHF. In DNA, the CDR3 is TGTGCCAGCAACCGGGACAGCCTTAGAAGGCAGCCCCAGCATTTT.

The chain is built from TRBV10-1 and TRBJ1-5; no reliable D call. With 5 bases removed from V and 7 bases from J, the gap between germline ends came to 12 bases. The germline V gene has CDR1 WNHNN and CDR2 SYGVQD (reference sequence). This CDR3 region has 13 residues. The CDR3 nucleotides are TGCGCCAGCAGTCCTAAGTTGGGGCAGCCCCAGCATTTT. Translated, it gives CASSPKLGQPQHF.

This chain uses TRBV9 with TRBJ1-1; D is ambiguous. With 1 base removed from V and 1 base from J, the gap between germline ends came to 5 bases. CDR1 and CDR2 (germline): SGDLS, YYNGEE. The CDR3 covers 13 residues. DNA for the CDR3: TGTGCCAGCAGCGTATATGGGAACACTGAAGCTTTCTTT. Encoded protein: CASSVYGNTEAFF.

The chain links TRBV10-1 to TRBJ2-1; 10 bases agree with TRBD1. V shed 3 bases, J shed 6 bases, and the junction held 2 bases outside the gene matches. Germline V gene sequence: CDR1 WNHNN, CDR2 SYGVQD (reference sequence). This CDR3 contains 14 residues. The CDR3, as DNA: TGCGCCAGCAGTGACTGGACAGGGGGCAATGAGCAGTTCTTC. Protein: CASSDWTGGNEQFF.

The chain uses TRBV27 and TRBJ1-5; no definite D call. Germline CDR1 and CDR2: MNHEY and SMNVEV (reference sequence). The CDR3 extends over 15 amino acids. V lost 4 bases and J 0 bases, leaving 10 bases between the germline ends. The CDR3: CASSSIQDSNQPQHF. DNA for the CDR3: TGTGCCAGCAGTTCGATCCAGGATAGCAATCAGCCCCAGCATTTT.

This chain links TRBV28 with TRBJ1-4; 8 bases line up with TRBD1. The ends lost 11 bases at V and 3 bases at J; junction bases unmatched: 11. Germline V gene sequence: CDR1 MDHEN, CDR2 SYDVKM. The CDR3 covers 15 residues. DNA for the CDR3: TGTGCCCTCGGGGCAGGGGGCGCGGCTAATGAAAAACTGTTTTTT. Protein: CALGAGGAANEKLFF.

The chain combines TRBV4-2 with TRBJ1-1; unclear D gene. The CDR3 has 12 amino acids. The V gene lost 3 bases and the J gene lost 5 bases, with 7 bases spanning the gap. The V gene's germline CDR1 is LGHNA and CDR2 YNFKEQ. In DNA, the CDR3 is TGTGCCAGCAGCCATGACGGGACTGAAGCTTTCTTT. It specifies CASSHDGTEAFF.

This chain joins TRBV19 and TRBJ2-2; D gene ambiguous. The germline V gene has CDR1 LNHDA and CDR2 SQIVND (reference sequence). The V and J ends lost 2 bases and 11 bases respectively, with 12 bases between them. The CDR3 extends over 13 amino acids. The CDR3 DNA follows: TGTGCCAGTAGTATAACATGGCAGACCGAGCTGTTTTTT. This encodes CASSITWQTELFF. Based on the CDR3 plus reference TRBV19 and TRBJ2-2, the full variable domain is DGGITQSPKYLFRKEGQNVTLSCEQNLNHDAMYWYRQDPGQGLRLIYYSQIVNDFQKGDIAEGYSVSREKKESFPLTVTSAQKNPTAFYLCASSITWQTELFFGEGSRLTVL.

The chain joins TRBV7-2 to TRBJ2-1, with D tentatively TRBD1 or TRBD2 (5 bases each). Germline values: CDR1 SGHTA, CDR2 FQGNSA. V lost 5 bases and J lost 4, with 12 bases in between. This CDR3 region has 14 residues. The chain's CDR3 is CASSGRDRYNEQFF. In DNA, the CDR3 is TGTGCCAGCAGCGGCCGGGACCGGTACAATGAGCAGTTCTTC. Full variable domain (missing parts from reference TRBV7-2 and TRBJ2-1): GAGVSQSPSNKVTEKGKDVELRCDPISGHTALYWYRQSLGQGLEFLIYFQGNSAPDKSGLPSDRFSAERTGGSVSTLTIQRTQQEDSAVYLCASSGRDRYNEQFFGPGTRLTVL.

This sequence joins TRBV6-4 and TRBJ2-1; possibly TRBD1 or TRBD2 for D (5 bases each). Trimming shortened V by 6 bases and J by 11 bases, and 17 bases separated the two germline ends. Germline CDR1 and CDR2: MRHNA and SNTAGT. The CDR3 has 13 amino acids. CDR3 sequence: CASSAGTSRQQFF. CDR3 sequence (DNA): TGTGCCAGCAGCGCCGGGACCAGTCGGCAGCAGTTCTTC.

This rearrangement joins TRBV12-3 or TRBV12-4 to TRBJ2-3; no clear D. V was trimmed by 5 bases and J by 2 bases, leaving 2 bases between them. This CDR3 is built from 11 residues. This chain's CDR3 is CASSPTDTQYF. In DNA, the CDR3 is TGTGCCAGCAGTCCCACAGATACGCAGTATTTT.

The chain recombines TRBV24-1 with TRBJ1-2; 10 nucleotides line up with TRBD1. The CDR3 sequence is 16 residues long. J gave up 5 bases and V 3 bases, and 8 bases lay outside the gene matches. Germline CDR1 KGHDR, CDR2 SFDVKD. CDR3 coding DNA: TGTGCCACCAGTGATAGAAGGACAGGGGGAATGTATGGCTACACCTTC. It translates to CATSDRRTGGMYGYTF.

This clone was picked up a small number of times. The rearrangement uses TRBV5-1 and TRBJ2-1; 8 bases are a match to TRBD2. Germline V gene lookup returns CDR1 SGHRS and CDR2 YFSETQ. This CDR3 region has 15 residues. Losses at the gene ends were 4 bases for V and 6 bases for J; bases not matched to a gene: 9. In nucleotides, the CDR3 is TGCGCCAGCAGCAGAGAGAGCGGGAGAACCAATGAGCAGTTCTTC. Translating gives CASSRESGRTNEQFF.

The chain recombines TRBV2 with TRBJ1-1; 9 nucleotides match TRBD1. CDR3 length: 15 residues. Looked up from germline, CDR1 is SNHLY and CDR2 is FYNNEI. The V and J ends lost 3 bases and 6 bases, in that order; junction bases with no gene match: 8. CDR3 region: CASSDIRGQGPEAFF. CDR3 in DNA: TGTGCCAGCAGTGATATTCGGGGACAGGGCCCTGAAGCTTTCTTT.

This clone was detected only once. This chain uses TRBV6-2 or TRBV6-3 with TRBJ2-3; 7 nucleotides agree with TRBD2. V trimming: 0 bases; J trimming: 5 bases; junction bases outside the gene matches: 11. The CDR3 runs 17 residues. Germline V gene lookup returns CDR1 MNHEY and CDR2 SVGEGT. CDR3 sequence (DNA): TGTGCCAGCAGTTACTCCCCTGGGGTAGCGGGCCGAGATACGCAGTATTTT. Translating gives CASSYSPGVAGRDTQYF.

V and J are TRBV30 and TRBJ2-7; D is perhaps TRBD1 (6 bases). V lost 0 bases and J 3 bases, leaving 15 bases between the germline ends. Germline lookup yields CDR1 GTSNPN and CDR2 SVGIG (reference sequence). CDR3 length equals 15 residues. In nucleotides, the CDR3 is TGTGCCTGGAGTGTACAGGCAGGGGCCCTCTACGAGCAGTACTTC. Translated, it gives CAWSVQAGALYEQYF.

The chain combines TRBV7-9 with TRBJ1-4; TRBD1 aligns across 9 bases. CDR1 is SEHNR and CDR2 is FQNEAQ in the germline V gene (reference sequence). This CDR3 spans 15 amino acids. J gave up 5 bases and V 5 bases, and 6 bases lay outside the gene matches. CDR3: CASSQSTGGNEKLFF. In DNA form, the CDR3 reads TGTGCCAGCAGCCAATCGACAGGGGGAAATGAAAAACTGTTTTTT.

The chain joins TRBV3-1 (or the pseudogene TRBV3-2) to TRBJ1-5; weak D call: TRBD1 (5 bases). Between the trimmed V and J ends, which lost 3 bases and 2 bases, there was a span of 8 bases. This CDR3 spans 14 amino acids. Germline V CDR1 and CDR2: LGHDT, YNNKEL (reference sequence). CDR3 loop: CASSHQGGNQPQHF. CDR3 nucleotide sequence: TGTGCCAGCAGCCACCAGGGTGGCAATCAGCCCCAGCATTTT.

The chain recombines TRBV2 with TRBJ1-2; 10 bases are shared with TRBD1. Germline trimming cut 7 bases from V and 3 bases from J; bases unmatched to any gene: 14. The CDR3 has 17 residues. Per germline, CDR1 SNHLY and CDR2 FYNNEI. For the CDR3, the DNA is TGTGCCAGCATTGACGGAAGCCGGACAGGGGGAGACTATGGCTACACCTTC. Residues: CASIDGSRTGGDYGYTF.

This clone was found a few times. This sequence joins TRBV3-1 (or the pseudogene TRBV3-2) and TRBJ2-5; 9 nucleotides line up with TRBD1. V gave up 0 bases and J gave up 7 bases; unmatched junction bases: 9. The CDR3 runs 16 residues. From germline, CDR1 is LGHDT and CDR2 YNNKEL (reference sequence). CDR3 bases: TGTGCCAGCAGCCAAGATGACAGGGGGTACGAAGGGACCCAGTACTTC. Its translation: CASSQDDRGYEGTQYF.

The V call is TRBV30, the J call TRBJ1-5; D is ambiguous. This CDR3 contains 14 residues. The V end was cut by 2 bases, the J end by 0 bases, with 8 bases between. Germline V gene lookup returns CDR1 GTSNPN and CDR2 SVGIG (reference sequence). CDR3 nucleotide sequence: TGTGCCTGGAGTCCAAGATATAGCAATCAGCCCCAGCATTTT. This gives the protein CAWSPRYSNQPQHF.

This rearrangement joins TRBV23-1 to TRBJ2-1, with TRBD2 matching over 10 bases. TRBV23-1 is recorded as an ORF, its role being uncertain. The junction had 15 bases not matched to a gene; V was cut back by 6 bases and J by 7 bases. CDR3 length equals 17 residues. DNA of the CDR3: TGCGCCAGCAGACCCTTTAGGACTAGCGGATTAATAAATGAGCAGTTCTTC. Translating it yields CASRPFRTSGLINEQFF.

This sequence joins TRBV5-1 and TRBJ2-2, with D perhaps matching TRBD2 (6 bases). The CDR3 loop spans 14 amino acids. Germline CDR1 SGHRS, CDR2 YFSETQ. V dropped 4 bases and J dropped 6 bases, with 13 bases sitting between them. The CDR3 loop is CASSPGGAAGELFF. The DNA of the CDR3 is TGCGCCAGCAGCCCTGGCGGGGCCGCCGGGGAGCTGTTTTTT.

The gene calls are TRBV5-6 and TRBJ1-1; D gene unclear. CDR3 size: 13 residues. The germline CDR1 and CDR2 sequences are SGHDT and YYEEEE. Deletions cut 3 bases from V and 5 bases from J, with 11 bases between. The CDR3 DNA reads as TGTGCCAGCAGCTCGGTCTGGAGGACTGAAGCTTTCTTT. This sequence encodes CASSSVWRTEAFF.

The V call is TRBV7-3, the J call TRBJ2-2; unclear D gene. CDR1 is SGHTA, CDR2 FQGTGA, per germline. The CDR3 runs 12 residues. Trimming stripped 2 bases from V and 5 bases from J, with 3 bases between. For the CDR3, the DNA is TGTGCCAGCAGCTTAGCTACCGGGGAGCTGTTTTTT. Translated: CASSLATGELFF.